This note documents a single TCR beta chain sequence. This specimen comes from a study of cytomegalovirus exposure and HLA in healthy donors. Primers included in the PCR were 60 Vbeta and 13 Jbeta primers. The method was immunoSEQ multiplex PCR; TCRdb's version includes in-frame clones alone and lacks a portion of them. The sample lists over 110,000 clones; roughly three quarters were seen once. V was clipped by 5 bases and J by 0 bases, with 7 bases between them. The CDR3 runs to 13 residues. CDR1 SGHTA and CDR2 FQGNSA come from the germline V gene. The TCR originated in a female donor in good health and CMV-seronegative. Sequenced: PBMCs. The chain joins TRBV7-2 to TRBJ2-5; D is possibly TRBD2 (5 bases). CDR3 residues: CASSPGNQETQYF. The CDR3 DNA is TGTGCCAGCAGCCCGGGGAACCAAGAGACCCAGTACTTC.